This T cell receptor (beta chain) was profiled in a study of tumor-infiltrating lymphocytes in primary liver carcinoma. This clonotype was seen a handful of times. Deletions cut 0 bases from V and 9 bases from J, with 5 bases between. Germline-derived CDR1 and CDR2 are KGHDR and SFDVKD. This CDR3 is built from 11 residues. Germline DNA was also extracted, with blood RNA taken from unsorted whole blood. Patients had chronic HBV infection and were treatment-naive. Making TCR beta cDNA involved 400 to 600 ng total RNA and a constant-region primer. Library construction for TCR beta comprised three nested multiplex PCR rounds performed with slightly modified ARM-PCR. Both of the initial two PCR rounds ran for about 11 cycles and employed TRBV1-TRBV30 forward primers alongside a C-beta reverse primer. TCRdb used MiXCR to reprocess the multiplex PCR reads, holding one entry per CDR3 protein. The repertoire includes about 350,000 distinct CDR3 sequences, less than 70% of them detected once, and roughly 6.5% sits in the top ten.

The sequenced sample was peripheral blood. J is TRBJ2-7 and V is TRBV24-1; unclear D gene. The clonotype comes from a middle-aged man with primary liver carcinoma and hepatitis B virus infection. The CDR3 DNA reads TGTGCCACCAGTGATTTGCACGGGCAGTACTTC. It translates to CATSDLHGQYF.